This T cell receptor (beta chain) comes out of a study of CD8+ T cells in alopecia areata. As for the study in general: Among treated patients, oral tofacitinib was administered at 5 to 10 mg twice daily. Findings and caveats of the study: Lesional tissue from the scalp (especially in alopecia totalis/universalis) showed higher clonality than normal scalp.

This clone appeared a single time. Its target is unknown. Extracted RNA was reverse transcribed into cDNA, the sequencing template. Here immunoSEQ multiplex PCR was the method, and the copy in TCRdb shows in-frame clones only, minus some. This sample has 200,000 or so clones, with approximately 61% found just once. CDR3 length: 15 residues. Germline V CDR1 and CDR2: MNHEY, SVGAGI. J was trimmed by 5 bases and V by 0 bases; bases with no gene match: 3. The J gene is TRBJ1-2, the V gene TRBV6-5; 10 bases map to TRBD1. The sequenced sample was CD4+ T cells sorted from blood, obtained at week 0. The receptor was isolated from a human donor with alopecia areata. The CDR3 loop is CASSYSTGGGYGYTF. Here the CDR3 DNA reads TGTGCCAGCAGTTACTCGACAGGGGGCGGGTATGGCTACACCTTC.